The subject of this entry is one T cell receptor (beta chain). Antigen unknown. The data originate from a study of T-cell memory formation after mild COVID-19. 5'RACE primed from the constant segment yielded TCR alpha and TCR beta cDNA libraries bearing sample barcodes and UMIs. TCRdb itself ran the 5' RACE reads through MiXCR, one entry per CDR3 protein. The sample has approximately 350,000 distinct CDR3 sequences, under 15% seen once; the top ten hold 20% to 25%. Findings and limits, study-wide: CD4+ clones that contracted lay mainly in CM and EM; CD8+ ones lay in EMRA. Contracting clones from day 15 to 85 had balanced CD4/CD8; later expanders favoured CD4+.

Germline lookup yields CDR1 SGHTA and CDR2 FQGNSA. CDR3 size: 15 residues. Trimming cost V 7 bases and J 8 bases, with 20 bases left between them. Input material: PBMCs or a T cell subset sorted from them (not recorded which). The TCR comes from a man aged 18 to 35 who had mild COVID-19 (a few samples of this study predate the infection). Cell type and time point are not known. The gene calls are TRBV7-2 and TRBJ1-4; a possible D gene is TRBD1 (6 bases). The CDR3 sequence: CASTTSGRGAEKLFF. The CDR3 DNA reads as TGTGCCAGCACCACCAGCGGACGGGGGGCAGAAAAACTGTTTTTT. The complete variable domain, with remaining parts taken from reference TRBV7-2 and TRBJ1-4, reads GAGVSQSPSNKVTEKGKDVELRCDPISGHTALYWYRQSLGQGLEFLIYFQGNSAPDKSGLPSDRFSAERTGGSVSTLTIQRTQQEDSAVYLCASTTSGRGAEKLFFGSGTQLSVL.